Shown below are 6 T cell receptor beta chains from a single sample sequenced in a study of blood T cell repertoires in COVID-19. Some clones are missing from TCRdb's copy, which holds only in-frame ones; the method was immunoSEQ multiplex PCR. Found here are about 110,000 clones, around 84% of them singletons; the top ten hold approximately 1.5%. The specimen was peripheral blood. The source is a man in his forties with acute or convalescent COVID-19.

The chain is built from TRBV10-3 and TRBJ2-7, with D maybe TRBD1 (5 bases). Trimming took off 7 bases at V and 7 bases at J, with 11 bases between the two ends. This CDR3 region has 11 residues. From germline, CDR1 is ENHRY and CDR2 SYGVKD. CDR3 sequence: CAIMEDREQYF. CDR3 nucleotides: TGTGCCATCATGGAAGACAGAGAGCAGTACTTC.

The CDR3 nucleotides are TGTGCCACCAGCCGGAGCGGGAGAGCCTACAATGAGCAGTTCTTC. Translating gives CATSRSGRAYNEQFF. This chain uses TRBV24-1 with TRBJ2-1; 8 bases map to TRBD2. The length of the CDR3 is 15 residues. Germline V gene lookup returns CDR1 KGHDR and CDR2 SFDVKD. With V trimmed by 7 bases and J by 2 bases, 6 bases remained unmatched.

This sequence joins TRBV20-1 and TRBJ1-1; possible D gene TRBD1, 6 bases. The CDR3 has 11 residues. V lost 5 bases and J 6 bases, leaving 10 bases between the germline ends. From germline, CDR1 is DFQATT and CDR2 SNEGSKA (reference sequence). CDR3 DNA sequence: TGCAGTGCTCCCACAGGGTCTGAAGCTTTCTTT. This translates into CSAPTGSEAFF.

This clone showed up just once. CDR3 coding DNA: TGTGCCAGCAGCACAACACCGGGGACTGAAGCTTTCTTT. This gives the protein CASSTTPGTEAFF. The rearrangement joins TRBV11-3 to TRBJ1-1; D uncertain. The CDR3 extends over 13 amino acids. Trimming stripped 5 bases from V and 5 bases from J, with 12 bases between. Germline V gene data show CDR1 as SGHNT and CDR2 as YENEEA.

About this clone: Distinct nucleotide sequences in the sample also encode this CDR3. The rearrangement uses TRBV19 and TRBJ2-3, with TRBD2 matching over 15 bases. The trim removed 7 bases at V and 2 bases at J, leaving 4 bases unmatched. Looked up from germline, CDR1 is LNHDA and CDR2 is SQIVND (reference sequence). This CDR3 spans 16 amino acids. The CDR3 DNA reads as TGTGCCAGTACCCGGACTAGCGGGGGGGCCACAGATACGCAGTATTTT. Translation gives CASTRTSGGATDTQYF.

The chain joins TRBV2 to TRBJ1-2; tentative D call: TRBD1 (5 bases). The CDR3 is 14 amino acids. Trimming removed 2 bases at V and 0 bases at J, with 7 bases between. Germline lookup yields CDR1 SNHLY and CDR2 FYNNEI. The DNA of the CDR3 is TGTGCCAGCAGTGAAACAGGAACTAACTATGGCTACACCTTC. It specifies CASSETGTNYGYTF.